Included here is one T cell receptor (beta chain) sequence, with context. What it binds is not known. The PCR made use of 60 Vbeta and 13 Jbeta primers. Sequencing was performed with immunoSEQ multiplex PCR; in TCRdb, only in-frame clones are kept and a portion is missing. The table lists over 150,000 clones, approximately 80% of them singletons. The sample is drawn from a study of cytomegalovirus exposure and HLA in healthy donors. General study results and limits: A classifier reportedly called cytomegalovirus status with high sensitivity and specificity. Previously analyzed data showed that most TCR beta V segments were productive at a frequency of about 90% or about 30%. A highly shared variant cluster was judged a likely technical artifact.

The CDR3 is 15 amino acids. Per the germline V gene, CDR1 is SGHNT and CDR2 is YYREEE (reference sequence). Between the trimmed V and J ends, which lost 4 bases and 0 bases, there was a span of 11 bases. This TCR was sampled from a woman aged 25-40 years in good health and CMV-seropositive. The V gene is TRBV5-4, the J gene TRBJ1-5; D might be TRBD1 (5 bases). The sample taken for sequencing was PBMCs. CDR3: CASSLGGDSNQPQHF. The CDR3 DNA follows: TGTGCCAGCAGCCTCGGGGGGGATAGCAATCAGCCCCAGCATTTT. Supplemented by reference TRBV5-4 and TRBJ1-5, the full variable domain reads ETGVTQSPTHLIKTRGQQVTLRCSSQSGHNTVSWYQQALGQGPQFIFQYYREEENGRGNFPPRFSGLQFPNYSSELNVNALELDDSALYLCASSLGGDSNQPQHFGDGTRLSIL.